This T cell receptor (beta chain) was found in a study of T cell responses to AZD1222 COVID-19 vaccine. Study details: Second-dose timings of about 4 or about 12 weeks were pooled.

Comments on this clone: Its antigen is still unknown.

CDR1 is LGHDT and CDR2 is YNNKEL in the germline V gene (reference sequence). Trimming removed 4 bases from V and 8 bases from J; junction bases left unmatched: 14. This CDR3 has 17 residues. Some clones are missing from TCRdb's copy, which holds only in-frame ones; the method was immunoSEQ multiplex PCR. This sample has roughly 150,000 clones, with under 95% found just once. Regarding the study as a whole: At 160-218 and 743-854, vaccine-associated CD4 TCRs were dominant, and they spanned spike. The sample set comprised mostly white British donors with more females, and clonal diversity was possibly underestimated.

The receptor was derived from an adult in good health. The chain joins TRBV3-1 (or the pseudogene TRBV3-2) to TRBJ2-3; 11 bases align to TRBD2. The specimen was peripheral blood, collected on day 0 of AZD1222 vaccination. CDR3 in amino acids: CASSPQPGLAVVVTQYF. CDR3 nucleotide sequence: TGTGCCAGCAGCCCACAGCCGGGACTAGCGGTGGTAGTTACGCAGTATTTT.